The clone carrying this T cell receptor beta chain has just a few counts. What it binds is not known. The data were taken from a study of human T cells and chemical hapten exposure. Study-level information: The variation in per-sample TCR yields arose mainly from small differences in pooled library volumes.

Each CDR3 protein gets one entry after TCRdb re-called the RACE reads with MiXCR. This table has 150,000 to 200,000 distinct CDR3 sequences, about 22% appearing once. Study conclusions and caveats: Compared with pre-sensitization or healthy control sets, expanded TCRs clustered more.

The CDR3 covers 16 residues. V was shortened by 3 bases and J by 4 bases, with 20 bases between the two germline ends. Germline lookup yields CDR1 DFQATT and CDR2 SNEGSKA (reference sequence). Sample time point: patch test 1, 2 weeks after DPC sensitization. Specified treatment: therapeutic diphenylcyclopropenone sensitization with weekly scalp DPC. The receptor's source is a woman aged 45-65 years with alopecia areata. Some clones in this sample may be carry-over from other donors' samples. The sequencing used whole blood, collected in connection with sensitization to the hapten diphenylcyclopropenone (DPC). The V gene is TRBV20-1, the J gene TRBJ2-3, with D perhaps given as TRBD1 or TRBD2 (6 bases each). The CDR3 is CSASQGRGGFADTQYF. The CDR3 coding sequence is TGCAGTGCTAGCCAGGGGCGGGGCGGGTTCGCAGATACGCAGTATTTT.